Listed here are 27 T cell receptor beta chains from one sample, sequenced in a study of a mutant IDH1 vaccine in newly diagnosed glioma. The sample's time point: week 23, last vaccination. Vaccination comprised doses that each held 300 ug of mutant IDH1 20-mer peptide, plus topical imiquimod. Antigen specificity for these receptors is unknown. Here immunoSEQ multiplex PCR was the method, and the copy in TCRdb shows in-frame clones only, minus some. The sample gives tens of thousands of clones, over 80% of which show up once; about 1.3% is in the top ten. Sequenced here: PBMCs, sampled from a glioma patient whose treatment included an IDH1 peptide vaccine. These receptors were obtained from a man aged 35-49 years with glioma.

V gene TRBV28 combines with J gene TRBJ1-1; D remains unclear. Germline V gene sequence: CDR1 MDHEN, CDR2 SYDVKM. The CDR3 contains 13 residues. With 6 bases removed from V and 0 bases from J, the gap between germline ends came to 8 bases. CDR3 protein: CASRPSMNTEAFF. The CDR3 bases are TGTGCCAGCAGGCCAAGCATGAACACTGAAGCTTTCTTT. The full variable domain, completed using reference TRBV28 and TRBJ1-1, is DVKVTQSSRYLVKRTGEKVFLECVQDMDHENMFWYRQDPGLGLRLIYFSYDVKMKEKGDIPEGYSVSREKKERFSLILESASTNQTSMYLCASRPSMNTEAFFGQGTRLTVV.

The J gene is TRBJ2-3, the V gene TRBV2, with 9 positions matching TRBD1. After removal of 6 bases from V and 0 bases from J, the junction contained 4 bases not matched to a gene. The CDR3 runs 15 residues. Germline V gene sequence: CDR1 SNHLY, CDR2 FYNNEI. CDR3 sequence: CASRNRGPSTDTQYF. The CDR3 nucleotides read TGTGCCAGCAGGAACAGGGGGCCTAGCACAGATACGCAGTATTTT.

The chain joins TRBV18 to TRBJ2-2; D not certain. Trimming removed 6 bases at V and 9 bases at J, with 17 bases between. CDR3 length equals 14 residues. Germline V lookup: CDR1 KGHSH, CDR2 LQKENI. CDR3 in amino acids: CASSASASDRELFF. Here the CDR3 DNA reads TGTGCCAGCTCTGCGTCGGCAAGCGACCGGGAGCTGTTTTTT.

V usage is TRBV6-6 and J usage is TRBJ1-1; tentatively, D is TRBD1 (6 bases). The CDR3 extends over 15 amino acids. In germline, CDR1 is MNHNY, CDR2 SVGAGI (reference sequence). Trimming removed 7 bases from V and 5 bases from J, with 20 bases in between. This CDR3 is CASTLYPRGKTEAFF. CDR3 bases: TGTGCCAGCACCCTCTATCCCAGGGGTAAGACTGAAGCTTTCTTT.

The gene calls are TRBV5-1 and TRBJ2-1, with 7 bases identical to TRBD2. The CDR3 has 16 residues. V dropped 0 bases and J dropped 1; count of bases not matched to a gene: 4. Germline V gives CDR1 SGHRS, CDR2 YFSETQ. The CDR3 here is CASSLASSGSYNEQFF. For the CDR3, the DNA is TGCGCCAGCAGCTTGGCCTCTAGCGGATCCTACAATGAGCAGTTCTTC.

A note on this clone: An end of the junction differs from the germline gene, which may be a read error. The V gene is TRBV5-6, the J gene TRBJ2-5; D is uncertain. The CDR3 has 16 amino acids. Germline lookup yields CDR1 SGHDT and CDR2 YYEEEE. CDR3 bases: TGTGCCAGCAGCCTCCGGACCAGTGGTTGGGTAGAGACCCAGCACTTC. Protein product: CASSLRTSGWVETQHF.

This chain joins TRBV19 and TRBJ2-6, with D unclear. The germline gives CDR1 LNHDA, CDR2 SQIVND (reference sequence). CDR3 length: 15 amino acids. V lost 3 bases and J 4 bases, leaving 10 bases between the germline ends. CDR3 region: CASSILGGGANVLTF. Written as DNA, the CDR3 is TGTGCCAGTAGTATCCTGGGCGGCGGGGCCAACGTCCTGACTTTC.

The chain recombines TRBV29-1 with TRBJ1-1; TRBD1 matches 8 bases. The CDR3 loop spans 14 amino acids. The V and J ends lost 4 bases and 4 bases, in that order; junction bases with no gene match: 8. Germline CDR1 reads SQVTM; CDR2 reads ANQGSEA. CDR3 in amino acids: CSVAPQGAGTEAFF. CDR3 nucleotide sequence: TGCAGCGTTGCCCCTCAGGGGGCGGGCACTGAAGCTTTCTTT. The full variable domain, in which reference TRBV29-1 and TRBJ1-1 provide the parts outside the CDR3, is SAVISQKPSRDICQRGTSLTIQCQVDSQVTMMFWYRQQPGQSLTLIATANQGSEATYESGFVIDKFPISRPNLTFSTLTVSNMSPEDSSIYLCSVAPQGAGTEAFFGQGTRLTVV.

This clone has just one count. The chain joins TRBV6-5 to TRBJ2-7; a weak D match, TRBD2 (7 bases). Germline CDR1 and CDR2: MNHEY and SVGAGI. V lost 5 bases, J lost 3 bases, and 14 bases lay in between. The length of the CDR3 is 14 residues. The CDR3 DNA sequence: TGTGCCAGCAGTGGCTCGGGGGGCGTCTACGAGCAGTACTTC. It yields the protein CASSGSGGVYEQYF.

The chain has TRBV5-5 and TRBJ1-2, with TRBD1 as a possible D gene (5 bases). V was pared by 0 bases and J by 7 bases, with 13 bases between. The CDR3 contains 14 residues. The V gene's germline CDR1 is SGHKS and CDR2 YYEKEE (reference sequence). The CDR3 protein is CASSLAGPGGGYTF. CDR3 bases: TGTGCCAGCAGCTTGGCAGGACCGGGGGGTGGCTACACCTTC.

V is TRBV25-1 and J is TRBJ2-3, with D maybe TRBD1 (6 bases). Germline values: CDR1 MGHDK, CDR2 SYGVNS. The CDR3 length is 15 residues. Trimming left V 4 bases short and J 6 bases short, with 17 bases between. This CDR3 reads CASSVGTGLSDTQYF. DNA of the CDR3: TGTGCCAGCAGTGTAGGAACAGGGTTATCCGATACGCAGTATTTT.

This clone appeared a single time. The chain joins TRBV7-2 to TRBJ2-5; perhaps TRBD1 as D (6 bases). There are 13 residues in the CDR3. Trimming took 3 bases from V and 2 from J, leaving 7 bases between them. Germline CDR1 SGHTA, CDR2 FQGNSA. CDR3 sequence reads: CASSFGQQETQYF. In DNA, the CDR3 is TGTGCCAGCAGCTTCGGACAGCAAGAGACCCAGTACTTC.

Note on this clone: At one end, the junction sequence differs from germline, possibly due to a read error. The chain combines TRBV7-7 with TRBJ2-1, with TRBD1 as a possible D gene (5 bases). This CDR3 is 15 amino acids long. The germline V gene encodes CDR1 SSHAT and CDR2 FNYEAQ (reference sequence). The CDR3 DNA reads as TGTGCTAGCAGTTACAGAGCAGGGCCGTACAATGAGCAGTTCTTC. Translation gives CASSYRAGPYNEQFF.

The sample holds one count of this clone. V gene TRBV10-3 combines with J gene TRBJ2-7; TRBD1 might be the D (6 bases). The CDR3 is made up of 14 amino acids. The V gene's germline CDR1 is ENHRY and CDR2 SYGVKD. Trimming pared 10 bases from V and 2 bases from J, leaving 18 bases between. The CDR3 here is CATLRDTRTYEQYF. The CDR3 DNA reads TGTGCCACCCTCCGGGACACGAGAACCTACGAGCAGTACTTC.

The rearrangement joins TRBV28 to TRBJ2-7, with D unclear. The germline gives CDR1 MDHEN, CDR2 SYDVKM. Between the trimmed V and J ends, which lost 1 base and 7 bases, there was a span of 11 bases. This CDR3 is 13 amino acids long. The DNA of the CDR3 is TGTGCCAGCAGTTTATATGGGGTTAGGGAGCAGTACTTC. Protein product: CASSLYGVREQYF.

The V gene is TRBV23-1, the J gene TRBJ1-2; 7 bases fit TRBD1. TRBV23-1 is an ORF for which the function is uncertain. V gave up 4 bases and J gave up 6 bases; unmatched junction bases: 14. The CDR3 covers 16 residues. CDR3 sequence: CASSLPPRQGSHGYTF. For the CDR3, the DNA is TGCGCCAGCAGTCTCCCCCCCCGACAGGGCTCCCATGGCTACACCTTC.

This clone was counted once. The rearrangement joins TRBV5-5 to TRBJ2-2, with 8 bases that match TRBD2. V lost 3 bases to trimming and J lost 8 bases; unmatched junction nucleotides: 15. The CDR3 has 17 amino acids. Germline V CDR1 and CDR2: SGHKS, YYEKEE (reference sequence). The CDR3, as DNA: TGTGCCAGCAGCTCGACCGGCACTACGGGAGGGCGGGGGGAGCTGTTTTTT. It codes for CASSSTGTTGGRGELFF.

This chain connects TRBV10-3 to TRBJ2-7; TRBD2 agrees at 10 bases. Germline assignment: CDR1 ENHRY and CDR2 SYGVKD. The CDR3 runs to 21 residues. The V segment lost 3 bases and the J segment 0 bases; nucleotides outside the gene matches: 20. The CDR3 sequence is CAISDSGWASGSRPLSYEQYF. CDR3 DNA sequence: TGTGCCATCAGTGATAGTGGGTGGGCTAGCGGGAGTAGGCCCCTCTCCTACGAGCAGTACTTC.

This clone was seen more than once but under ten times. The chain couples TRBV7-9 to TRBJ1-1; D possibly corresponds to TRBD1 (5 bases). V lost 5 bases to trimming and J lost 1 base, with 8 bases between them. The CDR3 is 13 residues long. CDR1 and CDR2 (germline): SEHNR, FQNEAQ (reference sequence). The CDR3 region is CASSAGGNTEAFF. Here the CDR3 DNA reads TGTGCCAGCAGCGCTGGGGGGAACACTGAAGCTTTCTTT.

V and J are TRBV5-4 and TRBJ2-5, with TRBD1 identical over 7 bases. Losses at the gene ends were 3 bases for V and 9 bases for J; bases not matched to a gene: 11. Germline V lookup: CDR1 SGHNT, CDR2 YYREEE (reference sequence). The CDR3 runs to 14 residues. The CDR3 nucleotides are TGTGCCAGCAGCTCCGAGGGGGCAAACCCGGCCCAGTACTTC. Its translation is CASSSEGANPAQYF.

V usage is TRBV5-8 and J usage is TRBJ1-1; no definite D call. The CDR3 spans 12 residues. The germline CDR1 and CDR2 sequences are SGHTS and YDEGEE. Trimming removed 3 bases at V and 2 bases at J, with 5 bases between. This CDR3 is CASSYYNTEAFF. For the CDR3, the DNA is TGTGCCAGCAGCTACTACAACACTGAAGCTTTCTTT.

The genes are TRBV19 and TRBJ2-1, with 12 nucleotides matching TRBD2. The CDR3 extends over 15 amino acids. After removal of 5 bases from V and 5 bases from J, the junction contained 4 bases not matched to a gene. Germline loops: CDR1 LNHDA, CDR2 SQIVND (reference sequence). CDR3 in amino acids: CASSLTSGSHNEQFF. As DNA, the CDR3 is TGTGCCAGTAGTTTGACTAGCGGGAGCCACAATGAGCAGTTCTTC.

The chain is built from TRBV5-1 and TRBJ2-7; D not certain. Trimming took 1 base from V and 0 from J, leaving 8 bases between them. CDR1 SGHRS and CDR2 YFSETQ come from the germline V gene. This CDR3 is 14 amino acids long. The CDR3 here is CASSLSHLSYEQYF. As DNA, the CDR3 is TGCGCCAGCAGCTTGTCACATCTCTCCTACGAGCAGTACTTC.

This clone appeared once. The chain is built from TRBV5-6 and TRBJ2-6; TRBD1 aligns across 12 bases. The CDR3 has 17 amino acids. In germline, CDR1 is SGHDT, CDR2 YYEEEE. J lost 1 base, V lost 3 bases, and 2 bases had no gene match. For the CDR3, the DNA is TGTGCCAGCAGCTCGGGACAGGGGGCTTCTGGGGCCAACGTCCTGACTTTC. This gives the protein CASSSGQGASGANVLTF.

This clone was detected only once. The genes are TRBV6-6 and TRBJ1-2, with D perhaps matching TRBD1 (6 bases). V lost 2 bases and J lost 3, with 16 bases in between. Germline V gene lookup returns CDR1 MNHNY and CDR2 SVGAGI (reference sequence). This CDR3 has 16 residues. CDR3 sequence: CASSYGTIGWDYGYTF. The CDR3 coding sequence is TGTGCCAGCAGTTACGGGACAATTGGATGGGACTATGGCTACACCTTC.

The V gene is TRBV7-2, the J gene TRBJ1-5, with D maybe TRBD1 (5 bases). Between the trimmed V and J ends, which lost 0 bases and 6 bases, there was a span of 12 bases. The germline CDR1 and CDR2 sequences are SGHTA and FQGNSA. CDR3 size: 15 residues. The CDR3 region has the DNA TGTGCCAGCAGCTTAGCGCTGGGGGGACGTCAGCCCCAGCATTTT. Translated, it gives CASSLALGGRQPQHF.

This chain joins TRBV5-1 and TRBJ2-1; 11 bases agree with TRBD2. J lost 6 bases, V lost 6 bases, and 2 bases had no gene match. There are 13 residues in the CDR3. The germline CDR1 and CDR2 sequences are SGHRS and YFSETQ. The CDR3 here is CASTGTSGNEQFF. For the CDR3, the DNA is TGCGCCAGCACCGGGACTAGCGGCAATGAGCAGTTCTTC.